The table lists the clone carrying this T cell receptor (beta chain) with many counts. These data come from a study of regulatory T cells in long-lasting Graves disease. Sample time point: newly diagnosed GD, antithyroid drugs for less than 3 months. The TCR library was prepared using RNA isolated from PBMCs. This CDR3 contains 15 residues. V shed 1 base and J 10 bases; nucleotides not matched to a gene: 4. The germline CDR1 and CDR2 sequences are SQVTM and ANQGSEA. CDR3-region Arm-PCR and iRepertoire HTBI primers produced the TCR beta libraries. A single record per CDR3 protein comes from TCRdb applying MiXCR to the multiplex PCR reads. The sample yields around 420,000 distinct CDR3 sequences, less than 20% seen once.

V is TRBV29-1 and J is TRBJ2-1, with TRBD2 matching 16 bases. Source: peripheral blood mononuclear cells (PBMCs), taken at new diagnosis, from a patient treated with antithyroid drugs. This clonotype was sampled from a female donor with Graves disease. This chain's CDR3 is CSVEVGLAGGGEQFF. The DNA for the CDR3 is TGCAGCGTTGAAGTGGGACTAGCGGGAGGGGGCGAGCAGTTCTTC.